The sequence of this TCR beta chain was determined in a study of T cell responses to AZD1222 COVID-19 vaccine (dated by TCRdb to 2020 to 2022). In the study overall: A total of just over 230 trial participants underwent TCR sequencing, of whom 207 had received two doses of AZD1222 and roughly 26 had received two doses of the MenACWY control vaccine. Trial participants were enrolled into age subgroups of 18-55, 56-69 and 70-plus years, which contained around 150, 28 and 57 TCR-sequenced participants, respectively.

Read against the paper, the sample's time point label means: about 28 days (+/-7) after the second vaccine dose. AZD1222 recipients with second doses at about 4 weeks or about 12 weeks were pooled, because spike-specific TCR depth and breadth did not differ between schedules. Samples from vaccinated people were obtained from the UK trials COV001 and COV002, which included a single-blind randomized controlled phase 2/3 trial of AZD1222 (ChAdOx1 nCoV-19) in healthy adults. Trial participant PBMC samples were collected at day 0 and day 28 after the second dose for TCRbeta chain sequencing. For this clone: The antigen this receptor binds is unknown. No base quality values were provided; no much bigger clone lies one nucleotide off.

The CDR3 regions of human TCRbeta chains were analyzed by immunosequencing. Per the source publication's procedure: Repertoire TCRs were checked for matches against a reference library of SARS-CoV-2-specific TCRs that had been generated using the MIRA antigen-specificity platform. Breadth was defined as the fraction of unique TCRs that were SARS-CoV-2-associated, and depth was defined as the fraction of total T cells that were SARS-CoV-2-associated. Using the MIRA data, each spike-specific TCR was mapped to the spike region that the TCR reacts to and placed in a CD4 or CD8 class. Log10-transformed breadth and depth values were compared by one-way ANOVA with Sidak's multiple comparisons tests. Sourced from immuneACCESS, this table was stored by TCRdb with only in-frame sequences that have V and J called. A share of the clones is absent; for the studies checked, an unresolved V gene accounts for under half, and the remainder has no known explanation. The D gene and trimming were derived from the DNA, and the V and J assignments and clone size from that table. For this sample the table gives about 140,000 clones, of which roughly 92% were detected only once. Roughly 4% of the sample is in the top ten clones.

V is shortened by 8 bases, J by 4 bases, and the region joining them spans 11 bases. Based on the germline V gene, the CDR1 and CDR2 sequences are MNHEY and SVGAGI. Spanning cysteine to phenylalanine, the CDR3 consists of 13 amino acids. Of all the DNA, just the CDR3 is kept, 39 bases in frame from base 1. The research as a whole found: Participants were mostly white British and included more females than males, and it was suggested by the authors that clonal diversity may have been underestimated. Conclusions about previously exposed vaccinees are limited, since just 6 or 7 AZD1222 recipients were seropositive for SARS-CoV-2 at baseline. In the small 56-69-year group, the increase in depth fell short of significance, most likely because of low power. Because no day 14 peak-response samples were available, repertoires were characterized only after the peak T cell response. Epitopes outside the regions mutated in the B.1.351 and B.1.1.7 variants were reportedly recognized by nearly half of the unique spike-specific TCRs. A significant rise in spike-specific TCR breadth and depth was observed after two AZD1222 doses relative to day 0 and relative to MenACWY recipients. The whole spike protein was spanned by vaccine-associated CD4 TCRs, and dominant responses were seen in regions 160-218 and 743-854.

The rearrangement joined TRBV6-5 to TRBJ1-4; TRBD1 might be the D gene, on 5 matching bases. The sample here was peripheral blood, taken 28 days after the second AZD1222 dose. The sequence derives from an adult who received the AZD1222 COVID-19 vaccine. This receptor carries the CDR3 CASSPGVNEKLFF. In nucleotide form, the sequence is TGTGCCAGCTCCCCGGGGGTTAATGAAAAACTGTTTTTT.